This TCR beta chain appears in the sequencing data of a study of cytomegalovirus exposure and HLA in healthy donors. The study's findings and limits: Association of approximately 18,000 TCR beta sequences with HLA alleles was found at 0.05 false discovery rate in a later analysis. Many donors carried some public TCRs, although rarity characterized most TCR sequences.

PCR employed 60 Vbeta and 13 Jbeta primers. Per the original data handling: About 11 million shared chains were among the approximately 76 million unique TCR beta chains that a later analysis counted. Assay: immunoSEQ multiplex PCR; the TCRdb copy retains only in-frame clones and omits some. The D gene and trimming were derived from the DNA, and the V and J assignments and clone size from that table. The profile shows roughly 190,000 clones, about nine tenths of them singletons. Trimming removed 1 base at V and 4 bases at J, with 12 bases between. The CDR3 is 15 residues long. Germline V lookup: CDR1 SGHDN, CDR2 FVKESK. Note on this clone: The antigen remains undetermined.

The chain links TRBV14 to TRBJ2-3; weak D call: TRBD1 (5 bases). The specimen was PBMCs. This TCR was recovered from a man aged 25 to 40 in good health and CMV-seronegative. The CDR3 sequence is CASSQVQGPADTQYF. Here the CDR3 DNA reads TGTGCCAGCAGCCAAGTCCAGGGCCCAGCAGATACGCAGTATTTT.